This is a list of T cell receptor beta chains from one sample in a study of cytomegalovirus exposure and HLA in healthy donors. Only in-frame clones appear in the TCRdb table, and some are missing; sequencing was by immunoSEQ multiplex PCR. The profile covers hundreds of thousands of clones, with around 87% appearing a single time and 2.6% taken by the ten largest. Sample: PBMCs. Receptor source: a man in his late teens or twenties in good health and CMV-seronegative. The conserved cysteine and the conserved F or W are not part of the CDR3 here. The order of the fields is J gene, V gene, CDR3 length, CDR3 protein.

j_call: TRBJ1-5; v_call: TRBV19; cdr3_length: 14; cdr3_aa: ASRSPDLDSNQPQH
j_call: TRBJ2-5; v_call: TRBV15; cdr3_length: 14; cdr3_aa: ATSRALRGGQETQY
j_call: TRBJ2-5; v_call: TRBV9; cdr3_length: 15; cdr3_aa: ASSVGRTSGLQETQY
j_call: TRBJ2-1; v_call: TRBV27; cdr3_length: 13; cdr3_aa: ASSLTGGLYHEQF
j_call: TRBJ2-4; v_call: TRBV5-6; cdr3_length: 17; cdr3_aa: ASSWRTSGITVAKNIQY
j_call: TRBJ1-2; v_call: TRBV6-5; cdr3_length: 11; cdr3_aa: ASSPLLSVGYT
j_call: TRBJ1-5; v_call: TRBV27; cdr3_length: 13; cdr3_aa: ASSLNRNSNQPQH
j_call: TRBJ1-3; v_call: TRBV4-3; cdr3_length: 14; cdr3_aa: ASSQDGRASGNTIY
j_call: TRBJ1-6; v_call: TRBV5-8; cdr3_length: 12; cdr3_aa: ASIFNGGKSPLH
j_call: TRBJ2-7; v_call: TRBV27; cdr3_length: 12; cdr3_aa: ASSLPQQGSEQY
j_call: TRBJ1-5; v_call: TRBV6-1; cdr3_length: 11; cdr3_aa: ASRQNSNQPQH
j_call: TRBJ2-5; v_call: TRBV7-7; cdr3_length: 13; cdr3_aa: ASSLKTGGKETQY
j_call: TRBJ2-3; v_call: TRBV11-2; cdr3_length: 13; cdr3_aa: ASSIHGQSTDTQY
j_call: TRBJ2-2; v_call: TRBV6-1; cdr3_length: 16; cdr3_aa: ASSELGAGTGNTGELF
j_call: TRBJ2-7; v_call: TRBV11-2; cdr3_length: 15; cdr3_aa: ASSVSQLAGGNYEQY
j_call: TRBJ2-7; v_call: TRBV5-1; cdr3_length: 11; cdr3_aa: ASSSTGSNEQY
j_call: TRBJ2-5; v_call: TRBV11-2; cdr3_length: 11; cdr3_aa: ASSLNRDGTQY
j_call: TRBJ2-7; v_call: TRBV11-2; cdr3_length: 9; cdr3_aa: ASSFLSEQY
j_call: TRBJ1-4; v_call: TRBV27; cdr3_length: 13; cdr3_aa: ASSSRTDNNEKLF
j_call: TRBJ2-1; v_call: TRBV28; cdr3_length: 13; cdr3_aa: ASRQAGATYNEQF
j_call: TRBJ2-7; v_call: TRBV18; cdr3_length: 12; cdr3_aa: ASSRGLEAYEQY
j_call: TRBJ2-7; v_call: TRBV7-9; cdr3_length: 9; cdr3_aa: ASSHSYEQY
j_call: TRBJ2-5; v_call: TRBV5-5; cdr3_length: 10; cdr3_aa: ASSQTRGTQY
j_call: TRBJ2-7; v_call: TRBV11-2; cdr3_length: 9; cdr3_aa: ASSRSGEQY